This T cell receptor (beta chain) comes out of a study of a mutant IDH1 vaccine in newly diagnosed glioma. Study context: Vaccine administration was initiated 4-6 weeks following radiotherapy alone, or with temozolomide cycles. The treated group averaged approximately 42 years old and was roughly 60% male, around 38% female.

The time point is: week 5, during vaccination. A 20-mer mutant IDH1 peptide at 300 ug was injected subcutaneously with topical imiquimod. The donors' diagnosis was new WHO grade 3 or 4 astrocytoma that was IDH1-mutant and ATRX-lost. CDR1 and CDR2 from the germline V gene are MGHRA and YSYEKL. CDR3 length: 11 amino acids. V was shortened by 5 bases and J by 7 bases, with 8 bases between the two germline ends. The table lists this clone with a few counts. Its cognate antigen is unknown. Measured with immunoSEQ multiplex PCR; TCRdb has only the in-frame clones, and not every one. The sample has roughly 50,000 clones, around 80% seen once; the top ten hold 1.8%. Regarding the study as a whole: Pseudoprogression apparently tracked independently of changes in top peripheral T cell clonotypes.

The V gene is TRBV4-1, the J gene TRBJ1-2; D is unclear. The specimen comprised PBMCs, sampled from a glioma patient whose treatment included an IDH1 peptide vaccine. This TCR was sampled from a woman aged 40 to 55 with glioma. CDR3 sequence: CASSERGGYTF. CDR3 in DNA: TGCGCCAGCAGCGAGCGTGGTGGCTACACCTTC.